This passage covers 31 T cell receptor beta chains from one sample sequenced in a study of T cell repertoires in cytomegalovirus infection. Via MiXCR, TCRdb re-called the reads, giving one row per CDR3 protein. The data contain approximately 730,000 distinct CDR3 sequences, 29% of them singletons. These receptors have no identified antigens. Sequencing was performed on cultured CD8+ T cells from PBMCs, taken from culture after CMV antigen stimulation. The origin of the receptors is a human donor in good health (CMV status not recorded). Some clones in this sample may be carry-over from other donors' samples.

This clonotype was seen a handful of times. The CDR3 sequence is CASRNPAGTQYF. Written as DNA, the CDR3 is TGTGCCAGCAGAAATCCAGCGGGCACCCAGTACTTC. V usage is TRBV12-3 or TRBV12-4 and J usage is TRBJ2-5; D is possibly TRBD2 (6 bases). This CDR3 spans 12 amino acids. Trimming cost V 6 bases and J 8 bases, with 13 bases left between them.

This clonotype was recorded at least ten times. This sequence joins TRBV7-6 and TRBJ1-5, with 12 nucleotides matching TRBD1. CDR1 is SGHVS and CDR2 is FNYEAQ in the germline V gene. The CDR3 runs to 15 residues. With V trimmed by 3 bases and J by 7 bases, 4 bases remained unmatched. CDR3 DNA: TGTGCCAGCAGCTTGGGACAGGGGGCCTGGCAGCCCCAGCATTTT. This encodes CASSLGQGAWQPQHF.

The J gene is TRBJ2-1, the V gene TRBV6-6, with 7 bases aligning to TRBD1. V dropped 6 bases and J dropped 6; count of bases not matched to a gene: 11. The CDR3 has 15 residues. CDR1 MNHNY and CDR2 SVGAGI come from the germline V gene (reference sequence). The CDR3, as DNA: TGTGCCAGCAGCGTAGACAGGGAAGGGGTCAATGAGCAGTTCTTC. The encoded protein is CASSVDREGVNEQFF.

This chain connects TRBV7-4 to TRBJ1-2; D is possibly TRBD1 (5 bases). CDR1 SGHVT and CDR2 SQSDAQ come from the germline V gene. Trimming took off 3 bases at V and 3 bases at J, with 8 bases between the two ends. This CDR3 comprises 13 residues. As DNA, the CDR3 is TGTGCCAGCAGCTTCGACAGCCACTATGGCTACACCTTC. Amino acids: CASSFDSHYGYTF.

This clonotype was seen more than once but under ten times. The V gene is TRBV7-2, the J gene TRBJ1-2, with D hard to call. The V end lost 5 bases, the J end lost 4 bases, and 17 bases lay between the germline ends. This CDR3 spans 15 amino acids. The germline V gene has CDR1 SGHTA and CDR2 FQGNSA. The CDR3 DNA reads as TGTGCCAGCAGCCCCGATCTTGGATTCAGCTATGGCTACACCTTC. Amino acids: CASSPDLGFSYGYTF.

This chain links TRBV6-5 with TRBJ1-1, with D hard to call. This CDR3 contains 13 residues. V gave up 8 bases and J gave up 1 base, with 11 bases separating them. The germline V gene has CDR1 MNHEY and CDR2 SVGAGI. This chain's CDR3 is CASQIMGNTEAFF. The CDR3 DNA reads as TGTGCCAGCCAGATAATGGGGAACACTGAAGCTTTCTTT.

This clonotype was counted only a few times. The chain joins TRBV12-3 or TRBV12-4 to TRBJ1-2, with D perhaps TRBD1 (5 bases). The CDR3 runs 13 residues. Trimming pared 2 bases from V and 4 bases from J, leaving 8 bases between. In DNA, the CDR3 is TGTGCCAGCAGTTTAAACAGGATCTATGGCTACACCTTC. It yields the protein CASSLNRIYGYTF.

This clonotype was seen only once. The CDR3 DNA reads as TGTGCCACCAGCAGTCCATCGGAGGAGGATGGCTACACCTTC. Its protein is CATSSPSEEDGYTF. The chain links TRBV15 to TRBJ1-2; D uncertain. Deletions cut 3 bases from V and 6 bases from J, with 14 bases between. CDR3 length: 14 residues. From germline, CDR1 is LNHNV and CDR2 YYDKDF (reference sequence).

The rearrangement joins TRBV28 to TRBJ2-3; D gene uncertain. This CDR3 spans 14 amino acids. Trimming pared 6 bases from V and 5 bases from J, leaving 15 bases between. CDR1 and CDR2 from the germline V gene are MDHEN and SYDVKM. CDR3 DNA: TGTGCCAGCAGCCCTCCCCGGAGAGGAGATACGCAGTATTTT. It is translated as CASSPPRRGDTQYF.

This clonotype was seen more than once but under ten times. J is TRBJ2-5 and V is TRBV7-2; tentatively, D is TRBD2 (5 bases). This CDR3 region has 17 residues. In germline, CDR1 is SGHTA, CDR2 FQGNSA. Trimming shortened V by 2 bases and J by 1 base, and 17 bases separated the two germline ends. The CDR3 spells CASSLIGRATPQETQYF. CDR3 DNA: TGTGCCAGCAGCTTAATAGGGCGGGCAACCCCCCAAGAGACCCAGTACTTC.

This chain connects TRBV7-9 to TRBJ2-5, with 8 nucleotides matching TRBD1. The germline CDR1 and CDR2 sequences are SEHNR and FQNEAQ (reference sequence). The CDR3 runs to 13 residues. V was pared by 5 bases and J by 7 bases, with 6 bases of the junction left unmatched. Here the CDR3 DNA reads TGTGCCAGCAGCAAGGACAGGGACGGGACCCAGTACTTC. Translating it yields CASSKDRDGTQYF.

The V and J genes are TRBV4-1 and TRBJ1-1; TRBD1 aligns across 9 bases. Germline CDR1 is MGHRA and CDR2 is YSYEKL. V shed 1 base and J 5 bases; nucleotides not matched to a gene: 5. This CDR3 has 15 amino acids. CDR3 region: CASSQAPGQGTEAFF. In DNA form, the CDR3 reads TGCGCCAGCAGCCAAGCTCCGGGACAGGGAACTGAAGCTTTCTTT.

V gene TRBV27 combines with J gene TRBJ2-7; 8 bases fit TRBD1. Germline V gene sequence: CDR1 MNHEY, CDR2 SMNVEV (reference sequence). V trimming: 3 bases; J trimming: 2 bases; junction bases outside the gene matches: 6. This CDR3 comprises 15 residues. The CDR3 reads CASSFGTGLTYEQYF. DNA of the CDR3: TGTGCCAGCAGTTTTGGGACAGGTCTAACCTACGAGCAGTACTTC.

The rearrangement links TRBV27 to TRBJ1-5; D remains ambiguous. Germline lookup yields CDR1 MNHEY and CDR2 SMNVEV (reference sequence). This CDR3 comprises 15 residues. The V gene lost 0 bases and the J gene lost 3 bases, with 9 bases spanning the gap. Here the CDR3 reads CASSLSRTTNQPQHF. In nucleotides, the CDR3 is TGTGCCAGCAGTTTATCGCGGACCACCAATCAGCCCCAGCATTTT.

The chain couples TRBV5-6 to TRBJ2-3; D unresolved. CDR1 and CDR2 from the germline V gene are SGHDT and YYEEEE. The CDR3 contains 15 residues. The V gene lost 1 base and the J gene lost 3 bases, with 12 bases spanning the gap. The CDR3 bases are TGTGCCAGCAGCTTGTCTGTGGGTAAAACAGATACGCAGTATTTT. Its protein product is CASSLSVGKTDTQYF.

This clonotype turned up a few times. The chain joins TRBV7-8 to TRBJ2-2; a possible D gene is TRBD1 (6 bases). Trimming left V 1 base short and J 5 bases short, with 17 bases between. Germline loops: CDR1 SGHVS, CDR2 FQNEAQ. There are 17 residues in the CDR3. The CDR3 sequence: CASSLVETGGFTGELFF. The DNA for the CDR3 is TGTGCCAGCAGCTTAGTAGAGACTGGGGGCTTTACCGGGGAGCTGTTTTTT.

This chain connects TRBV6-5 to TRBJ1-2, with a weak D call TRBD1 (5 bases). Looked up from germline, CDR1 is MNHEY and CDR2 is SVGAGI. V lost 0 bases and J lost 8, with 28 bases in between. The CDR3 extends over 19 amino acids. The CDR3 bases are TGTGCCAGCAGTTACTCGGAGGGTCTGAGCGGACACCCTCGGGGCGGCTACACCTTC. It codes for CASSYSEGLSGHPRGGYTF.

This chain links TRBV2 with TRBJ2-2; D remains unclear. Trimming removed 8 bases at V and 4 bases at J, with 8 bases between. CDR3 length: 12 amino acids. The germline gives CDR1 SNHLY, CDR2 FYNNEI. In nucleotides, the CDR3 is TGTGCCAGCCCTGGACGCACCGGGGAGCTGTTTTTT. Translating it yields CASPGRTGELFF.

V gene TRBV20-1 combines with J gene TRBJ2-7; 10 bases fit TRBD2. The V segment lost 1 base and the J segment 0 bases; nucleotides outside the gene matches: 21. Germline lookup yields CDR1 DFQATT and CDR2 SNEGSKA (reference sequence). This CDR3 has 21 residues. The CDR3 DNA follows: TGCAGTGCTAGAGTTCCCCGGTGGCTAGCGGGGGAGAACCTGAGCTCCTACGAGCAGTACGTC. Residues: CSARVPRWLAGENLSSYEQYV.

A few counts support this clonotype. V is TRBV2 and J is TRBJ2-5; D is possibly TRBD2 (7 bases). The V end was cut by 10 bases, the J end by 1 base, with 19 bases between. Germline V gene sequence: CDR1 SNHLY, CDR2 FYNNEI. CDR3 length: 15 amino acids. The CDR3 reads CAILLPRGGQETQYF. For the CDR3, the DNA is TGTGCCATCTTGCTACCGAGGGGGGGCCAAGAGACCCAGTACTTC.

In this sample, this clonotype turned up a few times. The rearrangement joins TRBV10-3 to TRBJ1-2; D is ambiguous. The CDR3 is made up of 15 amino acids. With 6 bases removed from V and 2 bases from J, the gap between germline ends came to 16 bases. CDR1 is ENHRY and CDR2 is SYGVKD in the germline V gene. The CDR3 spells CAIRILEGVNYGYTF. DNA of the CDR3: TGTGCCATCAGGATCCTCGAGGGAGTGAACTATGGCTACACCTTC.

The table lists this clonotype with a few counts. The J gene is TRBJ1-1, the V gene TRBV7-9, with D tentatively TRBD1 (6 bases). V lost 10 bases and J 1 base, leaving 13 bases between the germline ends. The V gene's germline CDR1 is SEHNR and CDR2 FQNEAQ (reference sequence). The CDR3 is 13 amino acids. CDR3 loop: CATRGGKNTEAFF. CDR3 DNA sequence: TGTGCCACTCGGGGGGGCAAGAACACTGAAGCTTTCTTT.

This chain uses TRBV5-4 with TRBJ2-3, with TRBD2 matching 8 bases. Looked up from germline, CDR1 is SGHNT and CDR2 is YYREEE (reference sequence). V lost 2 bases, J lost 0 bases, and 5 bases stayed unmatched. There are 16 residues in the CDR3. CDR3 region: CASSLKREKSTDTQYF. CDR3 in DNA: TGTGCCAGCAGCTTAAAGCGGGAGAAAAGCACAGATACGCAGTATTTT.

CDR3 in amino acids: CASSALTGPGSSYEQYF. CDR3 sequence (DNA): TGTGCCAGCAGCGCCCTAACAGGCCCGGGTAGTTCCTACGAGCAGTACTTC. This chain joins TRBV7-6 and TRBJ2-7, with D possibly matching TRBD1 (5 bases). CDR1 and CDR2 (germline): SGHVS, FNYEAQ. The V gene lost 5 bases and the J gene lost 1 base, with 21 bases spanning the gap. This CDR3 comprises 17 residues.

This clonotype has a count of ten or more. The chain combines TRBV4-2 with TRBJ1-2, with D possibly matching TRBD1 (6 bases). This CDR3 spans 19 amino acids. V was clipped by 0 bases and J by 1 base, with 21 bases between them. In germline, CDR1 is LGHNA, CDR2 YNFKEQ. CDR3 loop: CASSQEPVSTGSLNYGYTF. In DNA, the CDR3 is TGTGCCAGCAGCCAAGAGCCGGTATCGACAGGAAGCCTTAACTATGGCTACACCTTC.

This clonotype was counted a few times. The chain combines TRBV6-5 with TRBJ1-2; no firm D call. V was shortened by 0 bases and J by 2 bases, with 7 bases between the two germline ends. CDR1 is MNHEY and CDR2 is SVGAGI in the germline V gene. There are 14 residues in the CDR3. CDR3 loop: CASSYSPENYGYTF. CDR3 DNA sequence: TGTGCCAGCAGTTACTCGCCCGAGAACTATGGCTACACCTTC.

This chain uses TRBV6-1 with TRBJ2-7, with D perhaps TRBD1 or TRBD2 (5 bases each). This CDR3 has 13 residues. Trimming removed 8 bases from V and 3 bases from J, with 14 bases in between. Germline loops: CDR1 MNHNS, CDR2 SASEGT. The CDR3 DNA follows: TGTGCCAGCGGCCCTGTGGGGGACTACGAGCAGTACTTC. This encodes CASGPVGDYEQYF.

This clonotype has just a few counts. This chain connects TRBV7-6 to TRBJ1-2; 8 bases are shared with TRBD1. Germline loops: CDR1 SGHVS, CDR2 FNYEAQ. V gave up 4 bases and J gave up 4 bases; unmatched junction bases: 11. The CDR3 loop spans 16 amino acids. CDR3 sequence reads: CASSSGADRAAYGYTF. The CDR3 DNA reads as TGTGCCAGCAGCTCAGGGGCGGACAGGGCGGCCTATGGCTACACCTTC.

This rearrangement joins TRBV10-2 to TRBJ2-1; possibly TRBD2 for D (5 bases). V shed 6 bases and J shed 8 bases, with 17 bases lying between them. The germline V gene has CDR1 WSHSY and CDR2 SAAADI. The CDR3 has 14 residues. The CDR3 protein is CASRAPMAGDEQFF. Here the CDR3 DNA reads TGCGCCAGCAGGGCCCCCATGGCGGGTGATGAGCAGTTCTTC.

In its sample, this clonotype was seen a few times. The chain employs TRBV7-4 and TRBJ2-7, with D possibly being TRBD1 (6 bases). The V end was cut by 5 bases, the J end by 3 bases, with 14 bases between. There are 14 residues in the CDR3. Germline values: CDR1 SGHVT, CDR2 SQSDAQ. The CDR3 here is CASSDRDIYYEQYF. CDR3 sequence (DNA): TGTGCCAGCAGCGACCGGGACATTTACTACGAGCAGTACTTC.

This clonotype showed up just a few times. The J gene is TRBJ1-5, the V gene TRBV7-2; D is ambiguous. Germline-derived CDR1 and CDR2 are SGHTA and FQGNSA. The CDR3 is made up of 15 amino acids. Between the trimmed V and J ends, which lost 5 bases and 1 base, there was a span of 12 bases. This CDR3 is CASSPGRQSNQPQHF. The DNA of the CDR3 is TGTGCCAGCAGCCCCGGCCGCCAGAGCAATCAGCCCCAGCATTTT.